The source of this T cell receptor (beta chain) is a study of CD8+CD57+ T cells in acquired aplastic anemia listed by TCRdb under 2018. Describing the broader study: Extracted DNA from sorted CD4+ and CD8+ cells averaged around 3.2 ug, ranging from about 0.17 to 27.4 ug. CD8+CD57+ expansion was defined as frequency above the mean frequency observed in healthy subjects. General findings and caveats noted by the study authors: CD8+ Simpson's diversity did not differ significantly between patients and healthy controls (P=0.060). Roughly 30 CD8+ CDR3 sequences were found to be shared between patients and controls, but these sequences appeared to be highly expressed in patients and within the immunodominant clones of the patients.

A remark on this clonotype: No cognate antigen has been identified for it. Per-nucleotide qualities are absent, and no much larger clonotype sits a single base away.

Its CDR3 holds 16 amino acids, cysteine through phenylalanine. Of the read, only the CDR3 DNA is kept; its 48 bases are in frame from base 1. After removal of 3 bases from V and 1 base from J, the junction retains 8 bases not matched to a gene. The germline V gene specifies SQVTM as CDR1 and ANQGSEA as CDR2. Genomic DNA served as template for TCR beta VDJ combination and CDR3 sequence profiling. An Illumina HiSeq 2000 was used for TCR repertoire sequencing. Concerning the study's data processing: Repertoire assessment relied on Simpson's diversity index, CDR3 size and DJ length profiles, and TRBV/TRBJ rearrangement plots. The most abundant DNA sequence in the deep sequencing data was taken as the immunodominant clone. CDR3 amino acid sequences were checked for sharing across subjects and were also compared against the VDJdb database and published repertoires. TCRdb reprocessed the public reads (quality trimming at Q25 with fastp, clone calling with MiXCR) and kept in-frame beta chains. Here each entry gathers all rows of one CDR3 protein and keeps the most common genes and DNA. Clone size and V and J calls follow TCRdb, not the original study. The sample has a few hundred thousand distinct CDR3 sequences on record, roughly 34% of them singletons. 0.75% to 0.95% of the sample is in the top ten clones.

Expansion of CD8+CD57+ cells had been shown by flow cytometry in the patients chosen for sequencing. Every patient had a diagnosis of severe acquired aplastic anemia based on International Study of Aplastic Anemia and Agranulocytosis and Camitta criteria. No patient had received any therapy when blood was sampled. In this study, sorted CD4+ and CD8+ T cells from the blood of healthy subjects and of severe aplastic anemia patients had their TCR repertoires deep-sequenced. Patients were enrolled in the USA under clinicaltrials.gov protocols 00001620, 01623167, 00001397, 00071045, 00081523 and 00961064. Ficoll-Paque density gradient centrifugation was used to isolate peripheral blood mononuclear cells. Before DNA extraction, CD4+ and CD8+ T cells were sorted with FACS or magnetic beads.

Rearrangement joined TRBV29-1 to TRBJ2-2; 7 junctional bases match TRBD1. The clonotype originates from a human donor with aplastic anemia. Specimen: sorted CD4+, CD8+, or CD8+CD57+ T cells (not recorded which) from PBMCs. The DNA reads TGCAGCGTTGATCTCAGGGGGAAAGGGAACACCGGGGAGCTGTTTTTT. It translates as CSVDLRGKGNTGELFF.